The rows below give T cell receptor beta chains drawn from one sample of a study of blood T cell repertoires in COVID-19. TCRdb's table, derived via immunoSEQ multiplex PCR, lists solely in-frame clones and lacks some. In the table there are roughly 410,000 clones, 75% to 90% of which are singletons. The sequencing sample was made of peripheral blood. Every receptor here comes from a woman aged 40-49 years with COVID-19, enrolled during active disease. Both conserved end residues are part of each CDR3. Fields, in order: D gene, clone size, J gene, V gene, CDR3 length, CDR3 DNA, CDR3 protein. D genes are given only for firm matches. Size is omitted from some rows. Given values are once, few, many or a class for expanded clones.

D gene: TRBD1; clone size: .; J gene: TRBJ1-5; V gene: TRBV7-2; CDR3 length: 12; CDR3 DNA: TGTGCCAGCAGCTTAGATGGAGGGGGCCGGTATTTT; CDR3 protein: CASSLDGGGRYF
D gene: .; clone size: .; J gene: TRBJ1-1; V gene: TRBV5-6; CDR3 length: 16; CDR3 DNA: TGTGCCAGCACCACCAGGGGCCCCCCGTGGAACACTGAAGCTTTCTTT; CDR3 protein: CASTTRGPPWNTEAFF
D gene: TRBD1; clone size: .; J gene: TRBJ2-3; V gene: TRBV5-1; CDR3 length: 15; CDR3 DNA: TGCGCCAGCAGCCACGGACAGGCAGGTACAGATACGCAGTATTTT; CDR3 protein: CASSHGQAGTDTQYF
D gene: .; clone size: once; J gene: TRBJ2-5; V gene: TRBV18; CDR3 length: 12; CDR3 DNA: TGTGCCAGCTCTGGGCCAGGAGAGACCCAGTACTTC; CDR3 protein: CASSGPGETQYF
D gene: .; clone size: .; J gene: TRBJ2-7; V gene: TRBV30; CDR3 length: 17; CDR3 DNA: TGTGCCTGGAGTAACTCGGGTCTTCTCAAGGCTTCCTACGAGCAGTACTTC; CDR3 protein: CAWSNSGLLKASYEQYF
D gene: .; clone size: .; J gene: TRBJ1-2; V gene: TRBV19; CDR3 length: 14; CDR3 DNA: TGTGCCAGTAGTATCTTGGCCCGGGACTATGGCTACACCTTC; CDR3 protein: CASSILARDYGYTF
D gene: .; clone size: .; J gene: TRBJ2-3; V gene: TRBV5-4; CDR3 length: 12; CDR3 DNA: TGTGCCAGCAGCCTTCGGTTGGATACGCAGTATTTT; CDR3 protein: CASSLRLDTQYF
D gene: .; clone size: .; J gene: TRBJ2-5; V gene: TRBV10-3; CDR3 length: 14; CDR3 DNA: TGTGCCATCAGTGACCCAGCGATGCAAGAGACCCAGTACTTC; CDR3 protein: CAISDPAMQETQYF
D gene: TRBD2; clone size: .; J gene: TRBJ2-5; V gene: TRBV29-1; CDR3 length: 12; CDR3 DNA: TGCAGCGTTGTAGCGGGAGGCGAGACCCAGTACTTC; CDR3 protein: CSVVAGGETQYF
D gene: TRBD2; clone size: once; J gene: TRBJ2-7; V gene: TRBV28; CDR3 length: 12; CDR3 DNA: TGTGCCAGCAGCCCGGGAGGCTACGAGCAGTACTTC; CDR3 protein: CASSPGGYEQYF
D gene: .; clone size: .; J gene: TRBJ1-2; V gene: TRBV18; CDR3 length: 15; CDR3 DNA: TGTGCCAGCTCACAAAGCGGAAGGGTCGACTATGGCTACACCTTC; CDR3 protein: CASSQSGRVDYGYTF
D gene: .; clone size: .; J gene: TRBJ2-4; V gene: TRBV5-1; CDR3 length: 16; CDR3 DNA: TGCGCCAGCAGCTTGGCGCCCTCGGTAGCCAAAAACATTCAGTACTTC; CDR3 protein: CASSLAPSVAKNIQYF
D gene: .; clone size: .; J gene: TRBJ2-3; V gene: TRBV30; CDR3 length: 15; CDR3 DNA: TGTGCCTGGACCGCATTCGGGGGAAACCGAGATACGCAGTATTTT; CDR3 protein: CAWTAFGGNRDTQYF
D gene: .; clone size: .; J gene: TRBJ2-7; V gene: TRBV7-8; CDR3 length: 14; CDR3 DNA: TGTGCCAGCAGCTTTGAACAGGGTGTTTCCGAGCAGTACTTC; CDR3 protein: CASSFEQGVSEQYF
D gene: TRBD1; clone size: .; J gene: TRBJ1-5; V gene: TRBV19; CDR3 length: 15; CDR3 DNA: TGTGCCAGTAGCAGGGACAGGGGAAGCAATCAGCCCCAGCATTTT; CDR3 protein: CASSRDRGSNQPQHF
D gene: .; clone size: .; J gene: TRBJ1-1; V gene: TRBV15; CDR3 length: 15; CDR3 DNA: TGTGCCACCAGCAGAGATCGGGGGGTTAGTGCTGAAGCTTTCTTT; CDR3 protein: CATSRDRGVSAEAFF
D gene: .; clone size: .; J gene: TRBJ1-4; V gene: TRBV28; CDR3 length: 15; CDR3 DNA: TGTGCCAGCAGTTTAGGAGCGGCAACTAATGAAAAACTGTTTTTT; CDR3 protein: CASSLGAATNEKLFF
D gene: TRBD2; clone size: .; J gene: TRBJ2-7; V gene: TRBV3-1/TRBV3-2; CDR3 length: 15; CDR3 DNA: TGTGCCAGCAGCCGCGCCGGGACTAGCTTTATAGGGCAGTACTTC; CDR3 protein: CASSRAGTSFIGQYF
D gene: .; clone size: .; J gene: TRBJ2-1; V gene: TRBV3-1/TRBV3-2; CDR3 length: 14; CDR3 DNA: TGTGCCAGCAGCCGCACAGGCGGGGCGGATGAGCAGTTCTTC; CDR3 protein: CASSRTGGADEQFF
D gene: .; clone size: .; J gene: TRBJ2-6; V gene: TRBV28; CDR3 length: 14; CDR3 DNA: TGTGCCAGCAGTGTACAGTCTGGGGCCAACGTCCTGACTTTC; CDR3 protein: CASSVQSGANVLTF
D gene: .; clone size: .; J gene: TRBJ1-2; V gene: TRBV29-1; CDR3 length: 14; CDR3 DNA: TGCAGCGTTGAAGATCTTCGGTCCAGCGGGGGCTACACCTTC; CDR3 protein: CSVEDLRSSGGYTF
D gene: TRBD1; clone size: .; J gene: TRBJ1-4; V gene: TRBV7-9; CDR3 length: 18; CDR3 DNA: TGTGCCAGCAGCTTAGGATTTTTCGAAGGGGGCGCGTATGAAAAACTGTTTTTT; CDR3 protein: CASSLGFFEGGAYEKLFF
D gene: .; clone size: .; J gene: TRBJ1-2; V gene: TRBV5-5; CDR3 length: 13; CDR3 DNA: TGTGCCAGCAGCCCCAGGGTTGACTATGGCTACACCTTC; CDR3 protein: CASSPRVDYGYTF
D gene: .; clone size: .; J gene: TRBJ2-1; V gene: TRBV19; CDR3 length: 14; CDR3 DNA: TGTGCCAGTAGTATAGATCCCCGGAGCGATGAGCAGTTCTTC; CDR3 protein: CASSIDPRSDEQFF
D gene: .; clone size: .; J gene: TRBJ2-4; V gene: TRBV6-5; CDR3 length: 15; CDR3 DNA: TGTGCCGGAGTGCACATTGTGGGGGGCAAAAACATTCAGTACTTC; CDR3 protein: CAGVHIVGGKNIQYF
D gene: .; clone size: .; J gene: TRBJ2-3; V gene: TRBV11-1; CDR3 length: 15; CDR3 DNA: TGTGCCAGCAGCACCAGGGCCGGGCCGCGAGATACGCAGTATTTT; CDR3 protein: CASSTRAGPRDTQYF
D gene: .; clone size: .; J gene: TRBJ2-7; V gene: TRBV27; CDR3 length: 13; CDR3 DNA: TGTGCCAGCACCCGAGACGGGTCCTACGAGCAGTACTTC; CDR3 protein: CASTRDGSYEQYF
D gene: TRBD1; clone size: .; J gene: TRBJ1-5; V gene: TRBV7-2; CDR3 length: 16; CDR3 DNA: TGTGCCAGCAGTTATAGGGGGACAGGGGGCGATCAGCCCCAGCATTTT; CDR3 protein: CASSYRGTGGDQPQHF
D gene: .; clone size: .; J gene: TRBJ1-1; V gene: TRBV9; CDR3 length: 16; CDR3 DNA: TGTGCCAGCAGCGTAGGTGGGGGACTGAGGAACACTGAAGCTTTCTTT; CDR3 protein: CASSVGGGLRNTEAFF
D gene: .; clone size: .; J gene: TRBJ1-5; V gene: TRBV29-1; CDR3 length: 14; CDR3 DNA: TGCAGCGTTGTGCCGGGACGGGGGGATCAGCCCCAGCATTTT; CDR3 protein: CSVVPGRGDQPQHF
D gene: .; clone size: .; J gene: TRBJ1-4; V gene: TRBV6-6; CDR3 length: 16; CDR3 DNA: TGTGCCAGCAGTTACCCCACTGGGGACATGAGTGAAAAACTGTTTTTT; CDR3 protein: CASSYPTGDMSEKLFF
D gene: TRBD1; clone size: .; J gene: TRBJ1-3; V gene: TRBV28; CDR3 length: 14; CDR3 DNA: TGTGCCAGCAGTTTTAGGGGGCCTGGAAACACCATATATTTT; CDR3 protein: CASSFRGPGNTIYF
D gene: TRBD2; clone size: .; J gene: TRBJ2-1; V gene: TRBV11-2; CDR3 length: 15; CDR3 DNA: TGTGCCAGCAGCCCGCGGACTAGCGACTACAATGAGCAGTTCTTC; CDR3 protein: CASSPRTSDYNEQFF
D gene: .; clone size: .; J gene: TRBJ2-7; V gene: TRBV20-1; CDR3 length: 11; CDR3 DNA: TGCAGTGCTATATTCAGGGACGAGCAGTACTTC; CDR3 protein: CSAIFRDEQYF
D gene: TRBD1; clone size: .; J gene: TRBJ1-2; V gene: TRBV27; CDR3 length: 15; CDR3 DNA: TGTGCCACCAAGGACAGGGCTCTCGCTAACTATGGCTACACCTTC; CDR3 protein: CATKDRALANYGYTF
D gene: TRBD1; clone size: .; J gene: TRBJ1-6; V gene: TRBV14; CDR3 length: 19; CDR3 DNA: TGTGCCAGCAGCCAAGTTGCAGGGGGCTCCCTTTCCTATAATTCACCCCTCCACTTT; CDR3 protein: CASSQVAGGSLSYNSPLHF
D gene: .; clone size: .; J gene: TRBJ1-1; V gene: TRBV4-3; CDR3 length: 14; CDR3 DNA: TGCGCCAGCAGCCAAACAGGGCCCGGCACTGAAGCTTTCTTT; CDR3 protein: CASSQTGPGTEAFF
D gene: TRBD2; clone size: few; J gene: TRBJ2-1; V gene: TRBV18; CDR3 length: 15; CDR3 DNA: TGTGCCAGCTCACTACGACTAGCGGGAGAGGATGAGCAGTTCTTC; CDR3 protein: CASSLRLAGEDEQFF
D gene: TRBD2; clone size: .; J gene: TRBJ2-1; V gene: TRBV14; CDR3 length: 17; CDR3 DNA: TGTGCCAGCAGCCGGGGACTAGCGGCGACGGACTACAATGAGCAGTTCTTC; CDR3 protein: CASSRGLAATDYNEQFF
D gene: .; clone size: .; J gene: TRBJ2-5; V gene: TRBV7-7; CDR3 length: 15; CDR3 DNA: TGTGCTAGCAGCTCCGGGGGACAGTCTGGGGAGACCCAGTACTTC; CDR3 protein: CASSSGGQSGETQYF
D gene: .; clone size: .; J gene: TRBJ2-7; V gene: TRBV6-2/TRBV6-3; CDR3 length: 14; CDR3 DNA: TGTGCCAGCAGTTCAGTCGGGATTTCCTACGAGCAGTACTTC; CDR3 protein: CASSSVGISYEQYF
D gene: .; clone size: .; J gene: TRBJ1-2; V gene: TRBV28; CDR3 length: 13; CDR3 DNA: TGTGCCTGCTGGGCCGGGAATAGAGGAGGCTACACCTTC; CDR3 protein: CACWAGNRGGYTF
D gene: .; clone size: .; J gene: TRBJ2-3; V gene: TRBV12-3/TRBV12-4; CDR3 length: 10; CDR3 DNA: TGTGCCAGCAGTTCTTATACGCAGTATTTT; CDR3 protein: CASSSYTQYF
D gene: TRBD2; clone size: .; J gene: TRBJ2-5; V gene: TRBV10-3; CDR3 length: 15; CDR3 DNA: TGTGCCGTAGCAGGACTAGCGGGGGTAAAAGAGACCCAGTACTTC; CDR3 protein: CAVAGLAGVKETQYF
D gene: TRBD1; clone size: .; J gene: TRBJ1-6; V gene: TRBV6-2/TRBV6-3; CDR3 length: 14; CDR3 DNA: TGTGCCAGCAGCACCGGGACAGAGAATTCACCCCTCCACTTT; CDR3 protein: CASSTGTENSPLHF